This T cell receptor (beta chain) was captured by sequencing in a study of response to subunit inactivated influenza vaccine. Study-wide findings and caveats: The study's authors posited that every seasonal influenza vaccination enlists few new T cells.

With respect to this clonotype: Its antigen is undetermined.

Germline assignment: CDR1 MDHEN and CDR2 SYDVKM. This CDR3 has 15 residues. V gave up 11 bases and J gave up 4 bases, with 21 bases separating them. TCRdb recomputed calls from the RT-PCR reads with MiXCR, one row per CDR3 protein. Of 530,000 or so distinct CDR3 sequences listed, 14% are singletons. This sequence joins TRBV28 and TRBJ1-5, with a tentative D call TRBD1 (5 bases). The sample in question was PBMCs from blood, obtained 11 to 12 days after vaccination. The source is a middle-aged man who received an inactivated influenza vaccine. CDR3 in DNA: TGTGCCTGCCGAAAGGACACCCTAGCTAATCAGCCCCAGCATTTT. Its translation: CACRKDTLANQPQHF.